The clone carrying this T cell receptor beta chain was counted at least ten times. One junction end does not reproduce the germline sequence, and a read error may be involved. The library came from three nested PCR rounds adapted from ARM-PCR protocols. TCRdb reprocessed the multiplex PCR reads with MiXCR, giving one entry per CDR3 protein. The sample consists of roughly 120,000 distinct CDR3 sequences, about 63% of them appearing once. These data belong to a study of tumor and adjacent non-tumor tissue in lung cancer. The CDR3 spans 12 residues. Per germline, CDR1 MNHEY and CDR2 SVGAGI. The template was RNA from unsorted bulk tissue. This non-tumor lung sample came from over 3 cm beyond the tumor edge.

The source material was distant non-tumor lung tissue. The rearrangement links TRBV6-5 to TRBJ1-2, with D perhaps TRBD1 (6 bases). The receptor was isolated from a man in his sixties with non-small cell lung cancer. CDR3 bases: TGTGCCAGCAGCAGGGGTAACGATGGCTACACCTTC. Translating gives CASSRGNDGYTF.